This T cell receptor beta chain was sequenced for a study of beta chain features in type 1 diabetes. Germline-derived CDR1 and CDR2 are MDHEN and SYDVKM. The CDR3 runs 13 residues. With V trimmed by 6 bases and J by 5 bases, 6 bases remained unmatched. Points from the study as a whole: Researchers report that Type 1 diabetes patients had moderately but significantly shorter TCRB CDR3s across all four CD4+ subsets.

The investigators reverse transcribed all of the isolated RNA, so they sequenced expressed TCRB transcripts. The method was immunoSEQ multiplex PCR; TCRdb's version includes in-frame clones alone and lacks a portion of them. The sample holds hundreds of thousands of clones, around 15% seen once. This clone has only a few counts. Its antigen is currently unknown. The sequence was collected from a man aged 18 to 30 with type 1 diabetes. Sample: naive CD4+ T cells from blood. The chain carries TRBV28 and TRBJ1-2, with 7 positions matching TRBD1. The CDR3 nucleotides read TGTGCCAGCAGCCCGGGACAGACTTATGGCTACACCTTC. Translating gives CASSPGQTYGYTF.